This T cell receptor beta chain was profiled in a study of STAT5B mutations in CD4+ large granular lymphocyte leukemia. Whole-study results and caveats: TRBV06-family usage was enriched in top patient clones (8/27) versus controls (2/35).

The CDR3 loop spans 15 amino acids. CDR1 is GTSNPN and CDR2 is SVGIG in the germline V gene (reference sequence). The J segment lost 4 bases and the V segment lost 2 bases, leaving 7 bases of the junction unmatched. TCRdb's copy holds only in-frame clones and misses some; the assay was immunoSEQ multiplex PCR. The table has under 50,000 clones, roughly 84% seen once; the top ten hold more than 0.35%. Concerning this clone: What it binds is unknown.

The clonotype was recovered from a human donor in good health. The source material was CD4+ T cells from blood buffy coats. The V call is TRBV30, the J call TRBJ2-5; 10 bases agree with TRBD2. CDR3 sequence (DNA): TGTGCCTGGAGTACTGGACTAGCGGTGGGAGAGACCCAGTACTTC. Protein sequence: CAWSTGLAVGETQYF.